The entry below describes one T cell receptor beta chain. Its antigen is unknown. The data are from a study of cytomegalovirus exposure and HLA in healthy donors. V was cut by 6 bases and J by 0 bases, with 7 bases left in between. This CDR3 region has 13 residues. CDR1 and CDR2 from the germline V gene are LGHNT and FRNRAP. Study results and caveats: TCR beta V- and J-gene trimming was later associated with a missense DCLRE1C variant. Cytomegalovirus status, reportedly, was diagnosed with high specificity and sensitivity by the classifier.

A multiplex PCR was run with 60 Vbeta primers and 13 Jbeta primers. Profiled with immunoSEQ multiplex PCR; TCRdb holds only in-frame clones, not every one. The sample yields about 150,000 clones, roughly 82% seen once. The receptor was derived from a woman aged 45-65 years in good health and CMV-seropositive. The chain links TRBV12-5 to TRBJ2-3; no definite D call. Material for sequencing was PBMCs. CDR3 coding DNA: TGTGCTAGTGGCGCTACTAGCACAGATACGCAGTATTTT. The encoded protein is CASGATSTDTQYF.